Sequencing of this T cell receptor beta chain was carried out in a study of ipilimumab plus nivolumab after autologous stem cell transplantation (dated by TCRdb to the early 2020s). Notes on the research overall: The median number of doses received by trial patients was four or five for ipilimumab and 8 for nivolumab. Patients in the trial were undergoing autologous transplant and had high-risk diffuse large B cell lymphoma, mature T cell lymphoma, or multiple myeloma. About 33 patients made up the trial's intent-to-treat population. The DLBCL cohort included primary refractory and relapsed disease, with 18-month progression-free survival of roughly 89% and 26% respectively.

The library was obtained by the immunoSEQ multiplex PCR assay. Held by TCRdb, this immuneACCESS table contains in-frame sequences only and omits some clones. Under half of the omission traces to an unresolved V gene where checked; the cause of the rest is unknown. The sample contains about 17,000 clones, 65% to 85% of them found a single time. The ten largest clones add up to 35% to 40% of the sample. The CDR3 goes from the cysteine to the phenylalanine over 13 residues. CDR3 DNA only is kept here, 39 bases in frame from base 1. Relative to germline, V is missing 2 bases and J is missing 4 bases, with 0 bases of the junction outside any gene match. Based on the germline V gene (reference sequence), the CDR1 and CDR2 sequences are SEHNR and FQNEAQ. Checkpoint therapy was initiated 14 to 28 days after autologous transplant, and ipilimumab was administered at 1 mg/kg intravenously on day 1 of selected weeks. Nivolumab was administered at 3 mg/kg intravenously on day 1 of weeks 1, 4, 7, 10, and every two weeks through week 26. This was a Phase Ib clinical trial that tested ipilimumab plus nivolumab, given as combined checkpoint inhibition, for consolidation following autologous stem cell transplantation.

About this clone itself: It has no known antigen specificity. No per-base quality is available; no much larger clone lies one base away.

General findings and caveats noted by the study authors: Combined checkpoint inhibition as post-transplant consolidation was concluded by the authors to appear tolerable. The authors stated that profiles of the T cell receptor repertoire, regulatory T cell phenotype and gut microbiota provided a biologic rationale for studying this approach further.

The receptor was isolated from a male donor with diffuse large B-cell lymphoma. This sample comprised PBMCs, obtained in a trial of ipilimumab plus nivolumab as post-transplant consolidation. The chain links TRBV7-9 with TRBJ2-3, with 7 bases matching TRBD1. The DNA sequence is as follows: TGTGCCAGCAGCTTACAGGGGGCAGATACGCAGTATTTT. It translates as CASSLQGADTQYF.